These 2 T cell receptor beta chains were sequenced from one sample in a study of vaccination and CD4 T cells after COVID-19. Treatment in this sample: roughly 10-day PBMC culture with coronavirus spike peptide pools or control peptides (ViraFEST assay). For these TCRs, the target antigens are not known. The Oncomine TCR Beta short-read assay was applied to DNA of cultured CD4+ T cells. One entry per CDR3 protein results from TCRdb running MiXCR on the PCR reads. This repertoire shows around 19,000 distinct CDR3 sequences, 49% found once; its top ten account for under 4.5%. Sequenced input: CD4+ T cells from blood, cultured in vitro. These receptors originate from a human donor who had recovered from COVID-19.

The chain couples TRBV5-1 to TRBJ2-7; D call uncertain. CDR1 is SGHRS and CDR2 is YFSETQ in the germline V gene. There are 14 residues in the CDR3. V was pared by 1 base and J by 5 bases, with 13 bases between. CDR3 in DNA: TGCGCCAGCAGCTTGACACGGTCGGTGAACGAGCAGTACTTC. The encoded protein is CASSLTRSVNEQYF.

The J gene is TRBJ2-3, the V gene TRBV11-2; TRBD2 matches at 7 bases. Germline V gene sequence: CDR1 SGHAT, CDR2 FQNNGV. The CDR3 loop spans 15 amino acids. Trimming removed 1 base from V and 4 bases from J; junction bases left unmatched: 5. The CDR3 sequence: CASSLASGAPDTQYF. CDR3 coding DNA: TGTGCCAGCAGCTTAGCTAGCGGAGCTCCAGATACGCAGTATTTT.